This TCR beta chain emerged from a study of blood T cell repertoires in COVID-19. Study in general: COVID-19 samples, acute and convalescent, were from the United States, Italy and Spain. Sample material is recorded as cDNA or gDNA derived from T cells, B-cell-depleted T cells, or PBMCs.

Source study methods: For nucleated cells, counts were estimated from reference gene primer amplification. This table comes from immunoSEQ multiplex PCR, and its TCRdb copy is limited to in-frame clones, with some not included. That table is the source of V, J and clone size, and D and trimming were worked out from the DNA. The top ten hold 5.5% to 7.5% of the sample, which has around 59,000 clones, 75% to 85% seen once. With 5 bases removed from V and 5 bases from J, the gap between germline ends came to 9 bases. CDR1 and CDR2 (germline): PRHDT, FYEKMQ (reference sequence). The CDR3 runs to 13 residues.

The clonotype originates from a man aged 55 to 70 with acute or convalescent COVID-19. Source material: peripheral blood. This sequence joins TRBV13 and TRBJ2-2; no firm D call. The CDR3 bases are TGTGCCAGCAGCAAACAGTTTACCGGGGAGCTGTTTTTT. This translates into CASSKQFTGELFF.